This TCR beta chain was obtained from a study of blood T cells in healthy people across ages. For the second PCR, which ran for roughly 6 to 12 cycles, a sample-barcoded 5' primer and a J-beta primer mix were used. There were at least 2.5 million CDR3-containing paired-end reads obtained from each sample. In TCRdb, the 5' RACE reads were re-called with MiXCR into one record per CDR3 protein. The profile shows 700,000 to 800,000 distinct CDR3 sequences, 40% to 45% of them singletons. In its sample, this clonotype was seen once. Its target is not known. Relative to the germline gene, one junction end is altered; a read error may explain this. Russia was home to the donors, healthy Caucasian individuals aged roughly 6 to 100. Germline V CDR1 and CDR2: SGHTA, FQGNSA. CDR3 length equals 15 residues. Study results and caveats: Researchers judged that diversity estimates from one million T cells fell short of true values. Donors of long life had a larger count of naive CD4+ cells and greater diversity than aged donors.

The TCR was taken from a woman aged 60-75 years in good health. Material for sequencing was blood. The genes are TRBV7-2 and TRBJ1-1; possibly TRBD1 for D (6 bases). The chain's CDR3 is CASSLVGRGQTETFF. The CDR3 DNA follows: TGTGCCAGCAGCTTAGTTGGCAGGGGTCAAACTGAAACTTTCTTT.